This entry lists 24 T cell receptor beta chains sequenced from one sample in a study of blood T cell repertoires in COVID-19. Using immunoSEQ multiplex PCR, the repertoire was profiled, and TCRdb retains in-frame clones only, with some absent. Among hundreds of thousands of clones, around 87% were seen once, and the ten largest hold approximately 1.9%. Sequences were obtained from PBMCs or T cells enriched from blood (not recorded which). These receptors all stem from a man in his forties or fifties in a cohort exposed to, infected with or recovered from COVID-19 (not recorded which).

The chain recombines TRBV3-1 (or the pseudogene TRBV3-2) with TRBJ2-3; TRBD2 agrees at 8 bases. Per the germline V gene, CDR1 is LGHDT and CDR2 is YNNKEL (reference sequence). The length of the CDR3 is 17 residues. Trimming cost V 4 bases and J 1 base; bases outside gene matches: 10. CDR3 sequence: CASSRRDSAGGTDTQYF. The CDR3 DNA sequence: TGTGCCAGCAGCCGAAGGGATTCAGCGGGAGGCACAGATACGCAGTATTTT.

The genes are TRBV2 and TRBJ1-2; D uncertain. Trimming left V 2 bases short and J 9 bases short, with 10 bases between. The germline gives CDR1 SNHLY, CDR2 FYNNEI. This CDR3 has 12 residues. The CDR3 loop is CASSENSPSYTF. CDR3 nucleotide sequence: TGTGCCAGCAGTGAAAACAGTCCGAGCTACACCTTC.

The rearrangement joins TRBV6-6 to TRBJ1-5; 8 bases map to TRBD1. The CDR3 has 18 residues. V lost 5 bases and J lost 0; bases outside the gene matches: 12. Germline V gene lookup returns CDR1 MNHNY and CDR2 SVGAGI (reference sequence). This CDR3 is CASSPQWNRGNSNQPQHF. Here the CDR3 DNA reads TGTGCCAGCAGTCCCCAATGGAACAGGGGGAATAGCAATCAGCCCCAGCATTTT.

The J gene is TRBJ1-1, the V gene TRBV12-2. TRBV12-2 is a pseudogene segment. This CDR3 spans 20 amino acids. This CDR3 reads CASRLKSAGGCGRMNTEAFF. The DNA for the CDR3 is TGTGCAAGTCGCTTAAAGTCTGCGGGCGGCTGCGGGCGGATGAACACTGAAGCTTTCTTT.

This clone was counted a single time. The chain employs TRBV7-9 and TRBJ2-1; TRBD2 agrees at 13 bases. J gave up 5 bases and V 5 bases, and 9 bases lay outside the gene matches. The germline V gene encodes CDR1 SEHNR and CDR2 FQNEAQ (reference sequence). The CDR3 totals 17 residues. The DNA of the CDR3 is TGTGCCAGCAGCAGCCGGACTAGCGGGAGTATCAACAATGAGCAGTTCTTC. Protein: CASSSRTSGSINNEQFF.

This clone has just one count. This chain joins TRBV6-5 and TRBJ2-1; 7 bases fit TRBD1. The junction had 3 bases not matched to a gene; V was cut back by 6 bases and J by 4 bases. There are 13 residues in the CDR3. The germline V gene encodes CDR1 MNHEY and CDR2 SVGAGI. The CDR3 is CASRSTGYNEQFF. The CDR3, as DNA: TGTGCCAGCAGATCGACAGGGTACAATGAGCAGTTCTTC.

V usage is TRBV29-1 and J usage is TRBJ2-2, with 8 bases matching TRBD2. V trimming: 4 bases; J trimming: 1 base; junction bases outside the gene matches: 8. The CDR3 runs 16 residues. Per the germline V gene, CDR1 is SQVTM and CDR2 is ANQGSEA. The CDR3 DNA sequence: TGCAGCGTTGTAGAAACGGGAGGGAAGAACACCGGGGAGCTGTTTTTT. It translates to CSVVETGGKNTGELFF.

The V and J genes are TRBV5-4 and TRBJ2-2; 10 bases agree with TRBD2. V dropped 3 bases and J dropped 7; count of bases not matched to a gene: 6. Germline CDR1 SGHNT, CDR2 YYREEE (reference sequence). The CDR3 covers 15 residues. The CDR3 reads CASSWGTSAGGELFF. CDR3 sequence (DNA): TGTGCCAGCAGCTGGGGGACTAGCGCGGGCGGGGAGCTGTTTTTT.

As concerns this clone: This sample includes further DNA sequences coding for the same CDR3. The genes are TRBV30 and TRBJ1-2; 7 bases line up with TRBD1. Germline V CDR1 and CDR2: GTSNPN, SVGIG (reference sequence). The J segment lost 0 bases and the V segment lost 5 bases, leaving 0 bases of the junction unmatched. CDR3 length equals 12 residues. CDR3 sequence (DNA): TGTGCCTGGGACAGGGCTAACTATGGCTACACCTTC. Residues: CAWDRANYGYTF.

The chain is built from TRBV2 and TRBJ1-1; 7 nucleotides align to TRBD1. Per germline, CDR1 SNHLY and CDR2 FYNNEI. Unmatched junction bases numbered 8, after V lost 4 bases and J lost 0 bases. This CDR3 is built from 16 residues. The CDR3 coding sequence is TGTGCCAGCAGTGTTACCGGGACAGATATGAACACTGAAGCTTTCTTT. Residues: CASSVTGTDMNTEAFF.

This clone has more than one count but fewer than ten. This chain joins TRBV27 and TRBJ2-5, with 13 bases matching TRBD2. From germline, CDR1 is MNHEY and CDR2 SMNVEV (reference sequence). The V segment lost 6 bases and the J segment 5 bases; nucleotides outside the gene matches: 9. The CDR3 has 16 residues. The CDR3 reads CASSRRTSGSSETQYF. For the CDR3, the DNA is TGTGCCAGCAGCCGCAGGACTAGCGGGAGTTCCGAGACCCAGTACTTC.

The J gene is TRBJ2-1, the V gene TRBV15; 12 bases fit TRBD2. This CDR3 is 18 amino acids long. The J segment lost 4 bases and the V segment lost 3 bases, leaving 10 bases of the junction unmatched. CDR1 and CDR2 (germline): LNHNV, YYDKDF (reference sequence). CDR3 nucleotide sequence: TGTGCCACCAGCAGCAGACTAGCGGGAGTGTCGATATACAATGAGCAGTTCTTC. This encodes CATSSRLAGVSIYNEQFF.

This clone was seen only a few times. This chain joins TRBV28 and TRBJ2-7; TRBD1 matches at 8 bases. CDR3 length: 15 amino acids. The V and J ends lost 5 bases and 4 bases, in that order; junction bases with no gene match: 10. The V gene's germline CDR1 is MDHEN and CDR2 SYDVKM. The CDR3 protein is CASSPTGTGGYEQYF. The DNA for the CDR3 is TGTGCCAGCAGTCCAACCGGGACAGGAGGGTACGAGCAGTACTTC.

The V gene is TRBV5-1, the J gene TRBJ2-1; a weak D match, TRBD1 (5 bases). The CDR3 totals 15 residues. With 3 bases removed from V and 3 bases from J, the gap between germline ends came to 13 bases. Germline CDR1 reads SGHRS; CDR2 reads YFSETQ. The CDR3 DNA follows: TGCGCCAGCAGCTCACCAGGGATACACTACAATGAGCAGTTCTTC. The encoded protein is CASSSPGIHYNEQFF.

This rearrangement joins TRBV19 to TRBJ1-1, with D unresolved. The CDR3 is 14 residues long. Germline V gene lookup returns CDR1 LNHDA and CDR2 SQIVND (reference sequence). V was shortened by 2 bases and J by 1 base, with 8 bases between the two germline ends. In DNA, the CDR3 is TGTGCCAGTAGTATAAATGTCAAGAACACTGAAGCTTTCTTT. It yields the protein CASSINVKNTEAFF.

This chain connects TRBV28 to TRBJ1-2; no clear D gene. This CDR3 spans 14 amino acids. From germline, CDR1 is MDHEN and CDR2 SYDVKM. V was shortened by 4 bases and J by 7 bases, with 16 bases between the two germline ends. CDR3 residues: CASSSNPNRGGYTF. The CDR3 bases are TGTGCCAGCAGTTCCAACCCCAATCGAGGTGGCTACACCTTC.

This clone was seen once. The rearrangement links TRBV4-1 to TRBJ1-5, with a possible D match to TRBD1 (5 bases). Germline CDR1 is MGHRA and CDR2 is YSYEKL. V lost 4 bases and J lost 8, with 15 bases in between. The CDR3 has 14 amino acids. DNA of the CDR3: TGCGCCAGCAGCCCCTCGGGGGTGGGGGAGCCCCAGCATTTT. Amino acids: CASSPSGVGEPQHF.

The CDR3 region is CASREGSGDDKGQFF. DNA for the CDR3: TGCGCCAGCAGGGAAGGTAGCGGGGACGACAAAGGACAGTTCTTC. The rearrangement uses TRBV5-1 and TRBJ2-1, with 8 bases aligning to TRBD2. Germline assignment: CDR1 SGHRS and CDR2 YFSETQ. The CDR3 is 15 amino acids. Germline trimming cut 5 bases from V and 13 bases from J; bases unmatched to any gene: 17.

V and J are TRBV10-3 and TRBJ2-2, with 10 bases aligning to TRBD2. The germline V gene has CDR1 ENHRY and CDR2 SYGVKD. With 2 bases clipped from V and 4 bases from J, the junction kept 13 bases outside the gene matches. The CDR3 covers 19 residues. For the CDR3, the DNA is TGTGCCATCAGTGAGCCTGGGACTAGCGACAACCTCGGCACCGGGGAGCTGTTTTTT. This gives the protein CAISEPGTSDNLGTGELFF.

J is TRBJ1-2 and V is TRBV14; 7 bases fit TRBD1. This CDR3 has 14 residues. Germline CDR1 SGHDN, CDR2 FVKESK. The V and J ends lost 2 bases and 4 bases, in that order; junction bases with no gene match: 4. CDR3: CASSQRQGFYGYTF. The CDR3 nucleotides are TGTGCCAGCAGCCAACGACAGGGCTTCTATGGCTACACCTTC.

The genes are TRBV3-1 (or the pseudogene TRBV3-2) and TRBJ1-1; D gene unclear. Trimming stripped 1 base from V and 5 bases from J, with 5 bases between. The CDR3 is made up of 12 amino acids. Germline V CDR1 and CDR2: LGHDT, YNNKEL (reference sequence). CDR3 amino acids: CASSQVRTEAFF. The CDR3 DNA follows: TGTGCCAGCAGCCAAGTGAGGACTGAAGCTTTCTTT.

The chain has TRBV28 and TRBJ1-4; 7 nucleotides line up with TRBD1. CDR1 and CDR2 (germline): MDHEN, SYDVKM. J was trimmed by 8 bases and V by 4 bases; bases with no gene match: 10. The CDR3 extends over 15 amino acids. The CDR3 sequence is CASSSVAGGKEKLFF. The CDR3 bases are TGTGCCAGCAGTTCCGTGGCAGGGGGTAAGGAAAAACTGTTTTTT.

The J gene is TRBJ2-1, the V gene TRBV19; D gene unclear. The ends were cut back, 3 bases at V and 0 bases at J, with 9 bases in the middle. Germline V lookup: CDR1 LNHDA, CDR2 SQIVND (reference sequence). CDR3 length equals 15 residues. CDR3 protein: CASSIRSDSYNEQFF. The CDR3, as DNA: TGTGCCAGTAGTATTAGGAGCGACTCCTACAATGAGCAGTTCTTC.

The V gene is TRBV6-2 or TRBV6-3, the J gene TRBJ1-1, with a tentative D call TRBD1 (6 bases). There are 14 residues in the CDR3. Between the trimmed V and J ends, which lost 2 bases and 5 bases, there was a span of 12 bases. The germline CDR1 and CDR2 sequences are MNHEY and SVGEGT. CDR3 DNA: TGTGCCAGCAGTTACACAGGGACGTTGACTGAAGCTTTCTTT. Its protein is CASSYTGTLTEAFF.